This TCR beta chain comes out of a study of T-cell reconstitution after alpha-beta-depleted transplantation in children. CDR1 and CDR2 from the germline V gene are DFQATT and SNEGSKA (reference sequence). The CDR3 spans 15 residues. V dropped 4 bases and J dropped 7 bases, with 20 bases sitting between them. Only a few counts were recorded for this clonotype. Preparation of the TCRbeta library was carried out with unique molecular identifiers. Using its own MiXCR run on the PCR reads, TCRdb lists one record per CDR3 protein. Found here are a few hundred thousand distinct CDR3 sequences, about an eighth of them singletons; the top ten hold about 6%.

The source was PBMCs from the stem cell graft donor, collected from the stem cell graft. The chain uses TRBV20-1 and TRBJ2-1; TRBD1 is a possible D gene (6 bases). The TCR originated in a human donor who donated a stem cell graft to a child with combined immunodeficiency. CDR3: CSATQGIGGVNEQFF. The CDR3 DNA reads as TGCAGTGCTACCCAAGGAATAGGGGGAGTGAATGAGCAGTTCTTC.